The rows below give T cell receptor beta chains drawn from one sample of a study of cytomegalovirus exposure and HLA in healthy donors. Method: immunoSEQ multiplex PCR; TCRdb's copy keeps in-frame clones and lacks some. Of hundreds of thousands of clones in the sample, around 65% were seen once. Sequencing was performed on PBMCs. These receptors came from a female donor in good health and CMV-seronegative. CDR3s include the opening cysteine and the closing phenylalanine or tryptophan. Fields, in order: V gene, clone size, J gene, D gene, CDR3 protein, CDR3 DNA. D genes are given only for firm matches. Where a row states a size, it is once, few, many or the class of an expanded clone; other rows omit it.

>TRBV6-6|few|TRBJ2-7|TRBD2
CASSTGLAGDEQYF
TGTGCCAGCAGTACCGGACTAGCGGGAGACGAGCAGTACTTC
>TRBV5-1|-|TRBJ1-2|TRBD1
CASSWTGYGYTF
TGCGCCAGCAGCTGGACAGGGTATGGCTACACCTTC
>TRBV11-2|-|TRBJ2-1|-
CASSPTRDFKHNNEQFF
TGTGCCAGCAGCCCAACGAGGGACTTCAAGCACAACAATGAGCAGTTCTTC
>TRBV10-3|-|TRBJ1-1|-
CAIRPPGQYEAFF
TGTGCCATCAGACCCCCCGGACAGTATGAAGCTTTCTTT
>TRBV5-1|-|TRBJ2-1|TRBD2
CASSLGLAGAYYNEQFF
TGCGCCAGCAGCTTGGGACTAGCGGGAGCATACTACAATGAGCAGTTCTTC
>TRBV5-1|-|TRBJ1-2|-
CASSLVQGHSGYTF
TGCGCCAGCAGCTTGGTACAGGGCCACAGTGGCTACACCTTC
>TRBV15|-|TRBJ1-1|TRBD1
CATSRGDRLNTEAFF
TGTGCCACCAGCAGAGGGGACAGGTTGAACACTGAAGCTTTCTTT
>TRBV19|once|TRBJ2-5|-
CASSILAGQETQYF
TGTGCCAGTAGTATCTTGGCGGGCCAAGAGACCCAGTACTTC
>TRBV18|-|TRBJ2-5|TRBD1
CASSRRQGEETQYF
TGTGCCAGCTCCCGACGACAGGGGGAAGAGACCCAGTACTTC
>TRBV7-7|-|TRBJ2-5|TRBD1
CASSLTGQAVAETQYF
TGTGCTAGCAGCTTAACCGGACAGGCCGTCGCGGAGACCCAGTACTTC
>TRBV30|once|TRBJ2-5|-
CAWSVAAETQYF
TGTGCCTGGAGTGTAGCGGCGGAGACCCAGTACTTC